The present TCR beta chain was sequenced within a study of identical twins. General study points: Models predicted less out-of-frame TCR alpha sharing in monozygotic twins than was found.

The CDR3 spans 15 residues. The V gene lost 4 bases and the J gene lost 1 base, with 15 bases spanning the gap. Germline V gene sequence: CDR1 SGDLS, CDR2 YYNGEE. Worth noting for this clonotype: No antigen is known for it.

TCRdb ran MiXCR on the 5' RACE reads and lists one entry per CDR3 protein. The sample carries around 250,000 distinct CDR3 sequences, roughly an eighth recorded once. Only healthy Caucasians were enrolled as donors. A further study also used this sample, focusing on yellow fever vaccine responses in identical twins. That report adds: Reports say the vaccine T cell response in twins looked partly convergent and partly personalized.

Input material: memory (CD45RO+) T cells sorted from blood. This receptor was taken from a woman younger than 35 in good health. The gene calls are TRBV9 and TRBJ2-7; either TRBD1 or TRBD2 may supply D (5 bases each). The CDR3 here is CASSTRGAASYEQYF. CDR3 DNA: TGTGCCAGCAGCACCCGAGGGGCGGCTTCCTACGAGCAGTACTTC.